The 30 T cell receptor beta chains given below trace back to one sample, sequenced in a study of blood T cells in healthy people across ages. Through a sample-barcoded 5' primer and a J-beta primer mix, a second PCR was run for roughly 6 to 11 cycles. MiXCR, run by TCRdb on the 5' RACE reads, gives a single entry per CDR3 protein. This repertoire shows more than 900,000 distinct CDR3 sequences, roughly a quarter found once; its top ten account for 0.65% to 0.75%. Another study also made use of these data, one on T cells of mothers and their children.

The sample consisted of blood. These receptors were collected from a girl aged 2-10 years in good health.

The table lists this clonotype with many counts. The chain joins TRBV7-3 to TRBJ2-7, with 12 bases lining up with TRBD2. The V gene's germline CDR1 is SGHTA and CDR2 FQGTGA. J lost 5 bases, V lost 5 bases, and 7 bases had no gene match. There are 15 residues in the CDR3. Here the CDR3 DNA reads TGTGCCAGCAGCGAGACTAGCGGGGGCCTAGACGAGCAGTACTTC. This gives the protein CASSETSGGLDEQYF.

V gene TRBV7-9 combines with J gene TRBJ1-3; 7 bases are a match to TRBD1. CDR1 is SEHNR and CDR2 is FQNEAQ in the germline V gene (reference sequence). The CDR3 is 14 amino acids. J was trimmed by 2 bases and V by 5 bases; bases with no gene match: 3. CDR3 DNA sequence: TGTGCCAGCAGCCCGGGGACAGCTGGAAACACCATATATTTT. This codes for CASSPGTAGNTIYF.

The genes are TRBV27 and TRBJ2-5; TRBD2 matches 14 bases. Trimming took 1 base from V and 4 from J; bases not matched to a gene: 5. The CDR3 length is 17 residues. The germline V gene has CDR1 MNHEY and CDR2 SMNVEV (reference sequence). The DNA for the CDR3 is TGTGCCAGCAGTTTATTCGCCGGACTAGCGGGAGGAGAGACCCAGTACTTC. Its translation is CASSLFAGLAGGETQYF.

This clonotype occurred a few times. The chain recombines TRBV28 with TRBJ2-3; D is unclear. Germline CDR1 reads MDHEN; CDR2 reads SYDVKM. The V gene lost 4 bases and the J gene lost 5 bases, with 10 bases spanning the gap. This CDR3 comprises 13 residues. CDR3 coding DNA: TGTGCCAGCAGTTCCGCCCGGCAAGATACGCAGTATTTT. Its translation is CASSSARQDTQYF.

Many counts were recorded for this clonotype. The J gene is TRBJ2-3, the V gene TRBV9; maybe TRBD2 (6 bases). This CDR3 spans 14 amino acids. The germline CDR1 and CDR2 sequences are SGDLS and YYNGEE. Trimming took 2 bases from V and 0 from J, leaving 7 bases between them. CDR3: CASSVGGSTDTQYF. The CDR3 DNA reads TGTGCCAGCAGCGTCGGGGGAAGCACAGATACGCAGTATTTT.

The sample holds a few counts of this clonotype. V and J are TRBV4-2 and TRBJ2-3; D may be TRBD1 or TRBD2 (5 bases each). The CDR3 extends over 15 amino acids. The V gene lost 1 base and the J gene lost 2 bases, with 10 bases spanning the gap. Per the germline V gene, CDR1 is LGHNA and CDR2 is YNFKEQ. CDR3 nucleotides: TGTGCCAGCAGCCAAGCAAGAGGGGCCACAGATACGCAGTATTTT. The encoded protein is CASSQARGATDTQYF.

This clonotype came up many times. V gene TRBV27 combines with J gene TRBJ2-3; D uncertain. Germline V lookup: CDR1 MNHEY, CDR2 SMNVEV (reference sequence). The V end was cut by 6 bases, the J end by 2 bases, with 9 bases between. The CDR3 totals 13 residues. This chain's CDR3 is CASSLSLTDTQYF. CDR3 nucleotides: TGTGCCAGCAGCTTAAGTCTCACAGATACGCAGTATTTT.

The chain links TRBV6-2 or TRBV6-3 to TRBJ1-1; 8 bases align to TRBD1. The CDR3 sequence is 15 residues long. Germline V gene lookup returns CDR1 MNHEY and CDR2 SVGEGT. V was pared by 0 bases and J by 4 bases, with 4 bases of the junction left unmatched. The CDR3, as DNA: TGTGCCAGCAGTTACTCGACAGGGGAAGGCACTGAAGCTTTCTTT. This encodes CASSYSTGEGTEAFF.

V is TRBV5-6 and J is TRBJ1-5, with D maybe TRBD1 (6 bases). V was clipped by 0 bases and J by 5 bases, with 12 bases between them. The germline CDR1 and CDR2 sequences are SGHDT and YYEEEE. This CDR3 contains 15 residues. The CDR3 nucleotides are TGTGCCAGCAGCTTGGGGGGGGCGCTGGATCAGCCCCAGCATTTT. This translates into CASSLGGALDQPQHF.

The chain carries TRBV12-3 or TRBV12-4 and TRBJ2-1; D is possibly TRBD1 or TRBD2 (5 bases each). The J call may be wrong; the DNA end is better matched by TRBJ2-7. This CDR3 is built from 14 residues. The CDR3 region is CASRLDSGFYEQYF. DNA for the CDR3: TGTGCCAGCAGGCTTGACAGCGGATTTTACGAGCAGTACTTC.

The chain employs TRBV6-1 and TRBJ1-1; TRBD1 might be the D (5 bases). Germline values: CDR1 MNHNS, CDR2 SASEGT. Trimming took 3 bases from V and 7 from J, leaving 15 bases between them. The CDR3 is 14 amino acids. The CDR3 coding sequence is TGTGCCAGCAGTGAGCGCCGGGACGGATTTGAAGCTTTCTTT. This codes for CASSERRDGFEAFF.

V and J are TRBV29-1 and TRBJ2-5; the match to TRBD2 covers 12 bases. V shed 5 bases, J shed 4 bases, and the junction held 11 bases outside the gene matches. The CDR3 contains 16 residues. Per the germline V gene, CDR1 is SQVTM and CDR2 is ANQGSEA. The CDR3 DNA reads TGCAGCGTTCAGGATTGGGCTAGCGGGGGGGGAGAGACCCAGTACTTC. Its protein is CSVQDWASGGGETQYF. Drawing the rest from reference TRBV29-1 and TRBJ2-5, the complete variable domain is SAVISQKPSRDICQRGTSLTIQCQVDSQVTMMFWYRQQPGQSLTLIATANQGSEATYESGFVIDKFPISRPNLTFSTLTVSNMSPEDSSIYLCSVQDWASGGGETQYFGPGTRLLVL.

J is TRBJ1-1 and V is TRBV4-1, with TRBD1 matching 7 bases. This CDR3 is 16 amino acids long. CDR1 is MGHRA and CDR2 is YSYEKL in the germline V gene. Germline trimming cut 2 bases from V and 7 bases from J; bases unmatched to any gene: 13. The CDR3 region is CASSQQPGQEVGEAFF. DNA of the CDR3: TGCGCCAGCAGCCAACAACCCGGACAGGAGGTGGGTGAAGCTTTCTTT.

The V call is TRBV9, the J call TRBJ2-3, with 9 bases matching TRBD2. This CDR3 comprises 15 residues. Unmatched junction bases numbered 6, after V lost 3 bases and J lost 4 bases. Per the germline V gene, CDR1 is SGDLS and CDR2 is YYNGEE. The CDR3 sequence is CASSDPGLAADTQYF. Written as DNA, the CDR3 is TGTGCCAGCAGCGATCCGGGACTAGCTGCAGATACGCAGTATTTT.

This clonotype occurred a few times. DNA of the CDR3: TGTGCCAGCAGAGGGAGGGGGACTTCTTCCTACAATGAGCAGTTCTTC. Translating it yields CASRGRGTSSYNEQFF. The chain carries TRBV7-2 and TRBJ2-1; D perhaps matches TRBD2 (7 bases). CDR1 is SGHTA, CDR2 FQGNSA, per germline. The V end lost 6 bases, the J end lost 1 base, and 16 bases lay between the germline ends. This CDR3 region has 16 residues.

This chain uses TRBV6-2 or TRBV6-3 with TRBJ2-1; possibly TRBD1 for D (5 bases). Germline V gene lookup returns CDR1 MNHEY and CDR2 SVGEGT. This CDR3 is built from 15 residues. Deletions cut 2 bases from V and 6 bases from J, with 14 bases between. The CDR3 reads CASSYPSGRVNEQFF. In DNA, the CDR3 is TGTGCCAGCAGTTACCCATCCGGCAGGGTCAATGAGCAGTTCTTC.

The rearrangement uses TRBV6-6 and TRBJ1-1, with 8 bases identical to TRBD1. J was trimmed by 1 base and V by 2 bases; bases with no gene match: 3. There are 15 residues in the CDR3. Germline loops: CDR1 MNHNY, CDR2 SVGAGI (reference sequence). CDR3 coding DNA: TGTGCCAGCAGTTACACCGGGACAGGGAACACTGAAGCTTTCTTT. Encoded protein: CASSYTGTGNTEAFF.

The J gene is TRBJ2-7, the V gene TRBV20-1; either TRBD1 or TRBD2 may fit D (5 bases each). The CDR3 is made up of 14 amino acids. The V end was cut by 3 bases, the J end by 3 bases, with 15 bases between. Per germline, CDR1 DFQATT and CDR2 SNEGSKA (reference sequence). Here the CDR3 DNA reads TGCAGTGCTAGGGGGGTTGGGTTGGGCTACGAGCAGTACTTC. This sequence encodes CSARGVGLGYEQYF.

This clonotype was counted a few times. The chain employs TRBV4-3 and TRBJ2-3, with 9 bases lining up with TRBD1. This CDR3 has 17 amino acids. With V trimmed by 2 bases and J by 3 bases, 9 bases remained unmatched. Germline assignment: CDR1 LGHNA and CDR2 YSLEER. In DNA form, the CDR3 reads TGCGCCAGCAGCCAATTCCCGGGACAGGGTGGGACAGATACGCAGTATTTT. This translates into CASSQFPGQGGTDTQYF.

The rearrangement joins TRBV7-3 to TRBJ1-4; D is unclear. The germline V gene encodes CDR1 SGHTA and CDR2 FQGTGA. This CDR3 spans 16 amino acids. Trimming took off 1 base at V and 5 bases at J, with 14 bases between the two ends. In nucleotides, the CDR3 is TGTGCCAGCAGCTTAAGGAGCGGCGGCGCGAATGAAAAACTGTTTTTT. It codes for CASSLRSGGANEKLFF.

CDR3 nucleotide sequence: TGTGCCAGCAGCGCCGTGGGGGACCTATTCTACGAGCAGTACTTC. Translating it yields CASSAVGDLFYEQYF. The chain couples TRBV7-2 to TRBJ2-1; perhaps D is TRBD1 or TRBD2 (5 bases each). The J call may be in error: the DNA end matches TRBJ2-7 better. The germline gives CDR1 SGHTA, CDR2 FQGNSA. The CDR3 has 15 residues.

A few counts support this clonotype. The chain uses TRBV20-1 and TRBJ2-2, with D maybe TRBD1 (5 bases). The CDR3 consists of 14 residues. The germline V and J ends were trimmed by 6 bases and 3 bases, with 14 bases remaining between them. The germline V gene encodes CDR1 DFQATT and CDR2 SNEGSKA (reference sequence). CDR3 DNA: TGCAGTGCCAAATTGCAGGGTTACACCGGGGAGCTGTTTTTT. It specifies CSAKLQGYTGELFF.

The rearrangement links TRBV5-1 to TRBJ1-1; D is unresolved. The germline V gene has CDR1 SGHRS and CDR2 YFSETQ. V was cut by 6 bases and J by 4 bases, with 16 bases left in between. The CDR3 totals 14 residues. Here the CDR3 reads CASKTYEGGTEAFF. The CDR3 nucleotides read TGCGCCAGCAAGACTTATGAGGGCGGCACTGAAGCTTTCTTT.

The rearrangement links TRBV29-1 to TRBJ1-2; D might be TRBD1 (6 bases). Looked up from germline, CDR1 is SQVTM and CDR2 is ANQGSEA. This CDR3 is built from 13 residues. V lost 5 bases, J lost 2 bases, and 12 bases lay in between. This chain's CDR3 is CSVQGSWNYGYTF. The CDR3 DNA sequence: TGCAGCGTTCAGGGGAGTTGGAACTATGGCTACACCTTC.

V usage is TRBV29-1 and J usage is TRBJ2-3; no clear D gene. The germline gives CDR1 SQVTM, CDR2 ANQGSEA. There are 13 residues in the CDR3. V was cut by 6 bases and J by 3 bases, with 13 bases left in between. CDR3 DNA sequence: TGCAGCGTCCCCTCTCCCAGGACAGATACGCAGTATTTT. Residues: CSVPSPRTDTQYF.

This clonotype appeared a few times. Relative to the germline gene, one junction end is altered; a read error may explain this. The V gene is TRBV12-5, the J gene TRBJ2-3; 11 nucleotides agree with TRBD2. Germline CDR1 reads LGHNT; CDR2 reads FRNRAP. This CDR3 contains 21 residues. CDR3: CASGATRKLAGDRVRTDRQYF. CDR3 DNA sequence: TGTGCTAGTGGCGCGACCCGTAAACTAGCGGGGGATCGGGTTCGTACAGATAGGCAGTATTTT.

V gene TRBV28 combines with J gene TRBJ1-2; TRBD1 is a possible D gene (6 bases). Germline CDR1 reads MDHEN; CDR2 reads SYDVKM. V was clipped by 7 bases and J by 8 bases, with 14 bases between them. The CDR3 is made up of 12 amino acids. CDR3 residues: CASIRKGGGYTF. The CDR3 DNA is TGTGCCAGCATCCGGAAAGGGGGAGGCTACACCTTC.

This clonotype has more than one count but fewer than ten. The rearrangement uses TRBV29-1 and TRBJ2-5, with TRBD2 matching 7 bases. Matching the DNA end better, TRBJ2-7 makes the J call doubtful. Germline values: CDR1 SQVTM, CDR2 ANQGSEA. The CDR3 has 13 amino acids. The DNA of the CDR3 is TGCAGCGTTGAACCGGGAGGTACCTACGAGCAGTACTTC. It yields the protein CSVEPGGTYEQYF.

This clonotype showed up just once. This chain connects TRBV6-2 or TRBV6-3 to TRBJ2-7; D perhaps matches TRBD1 (5 bases). The germline V gene encodes CDR1 MNHEY and CDR2 SVGEGT. Trimming took 8 bases from V and 5 from J, leaving 13 bases between them. This CDR3 region has 12 residues. The CDR3 DNA reads as TGTGCCAGCCGTGACAGTGCCCACGAGCAGTACTTC. This translates into CASRDSAHEQYF.

This clonotype came up a few times. This chain links TRBV12-3 or TRBV12-4 with TRBJ2-5, with 8 bases that match TRBD1. This CDR3 is built from 15 residues. After removal of 7 bases from V and 5 bases from J, the junction contained 12 bases not matched to a gene. The CDR3 DNA reads TGTGCCAGCATTTCTAACGACAGGGGATTCGAGACCCAGTACTTC. Amino acids: CASISNDRGFETQYF.